What follows are 25 T cell receptor beta chains derived from one specimen sequenced in a study of blood T cell repertoires in COVID-19. Here immunoSEQ multiplex PCR was the method, and the copy in TCRdb shows in-frame clones only, minus some. Among around 240,000 clones, around 80% were seen once, and the ten largest hold about 1.9%. The sample consisted of peripheral blood. Every receptor here comes from a woman older than 75 with acute or convalescent COVID-19.

The V and J genes are TRBV5-8 and TRBJ1-4; 7 bases match TRBD1. The trim removed 4 bases at V and 5 bases at J, leaving 8 bases unmatched. Germline CDR1 SGHTS, CDR2 YDEGEE. This CDR3 spans 15 amino acids. The CDR3 DNA follows: TGTGCCAGCAGCCCCAAGGGACAGCGGAATGAAAAACTGTTTTTT. Encoded protein: CASSPKGQRNEKLFF.

The rearrangement joins TRBV19 to TRBJ2-7, with 9 positions matching TRBD1. The germline V gene encodes CDR1 LNHDA and CDR2 SQIVND (reference sequence). V was clipped by 6 bases and J by 3 bases; unmatched bases: 9. The length of the CDR3 is 15 residues. CDR3 DNA sequence: TGTGCCAGTAGGGACGGAGGGACAGGGTACTACGAGCAGTACTTC. It translates to CASRDGGTGYYEQYF.

The J gene is TRBJ1-5, the V gene TRBV30, with TRBD1 matching 9 bases. This CDR3 comprises 16 residues. V dropped 0 bases and J dropped 4; count of bases not matched to a gene: 7. Germline CDR1 and CDR2: GTSNPN and SVGIG (reference sequence). In nucleotides, the CDR3 is TGTGCCTGGAGTGTACCCGGGACAGGGAGAAATCAGCCCCAGCATTTT. Protein product: CAWSVPGTGRNQPQHF.

The CDR3 loop reads CASSVEGSGANVLTF. The DNA for the CDR3 is TGTGCCAGCAGTGTCGAGGGCTCTGGGGCCAACGTCCTGACTTTC. The chain combines TRBV2 with TRBJ2-6; tentatively, D is TRBD2 (5 bases). Deletions cut 4 bases from V and 0 bases from J, with 7 bases between. Germline values: CDR1 SNHLY, CDR2 FYNNEI. CDR3 length: 15 amino acids. The full variable domain, its missing parts supplied by reference TRBV2 and TRBJ2-6, is EPEVTQTPSHQVTQMGQEVILRCVPISNHLYFYWYRQILGQKVEFLVSFYNNEISEKSEIFDDQFSVERPDGSNFTLKIRSTKLEDSAMYFCASSVEGSGANVLTFGAGSRLTVL.

V gene TRBV28 combines with J gene TRBJ1-6; TRBD1 matches at 8 bases. The CDR3 is 14 amino acids. The V segment lost 8 bases and the J segment 9 bases; nucleotides outside the gene matches: 9. Germline-derived CDR1 and CDR2 are MDHEN and SYDVKM. This CDR3 reads CASLFGQGRSPLHF. The DNA for the CDR3 is TGTGCCAGCCTCTTCGGACAGGGACGTTCACCCCTCCACTTT.

V gene TRBV2 combines with J gene TRBJ1-2; a possible D gene is TRBD1 (6 bases). This CDR3 has 13 amino acids. The V end lost 3 bases, the J end lost 4 bases, and 9 bases lay between the germline ends. CDR1 is SNHLY and CDR2 is FYNNEI in the germline V gene. The CDR3 bases are TGTGCCAGCAGTGACCCCAGGGGCTATGGCTACACCTTC. Amino acids: CASSDPRGYGYTF. The whole variable domain, filled in from reference TRBV2 and TRBJ1-2, reads EPEVTQTPSHQVTQMGQEVILRCVPISNHLYFYWYRQILGQKVEFLVSFYNNEISEKSEIFDDQFSVERPDGSNFTLKIRSTKLEDSAMYFCASSDPRGYGYTFGSGTRLTVV.

Points on this clone: Other DNA variants within this sample encode the same CDR3. J is TRBJ1-5 and V is TRBV29-1; possible D gene TRBD1, 5 bases. This CDR3 is 12 amino acids long. The germline gives CDR1 SQVTM, CDR2 ANQGSEA. V gave up 5 bases and J gave up 5 bases, with 10 bases separating them. The CDR3 protein is CSVRTGDQPQHF. DNA for the CDR3: TGCAGCGTTAGAACAGGAGATCAGCCCCAGCATTTT.

The chain carries TRBV9 and TRBJ2-5; tentatively, D is TRBD2 (6 bases). CDR3 size: 16 residues. Deletions cut 0 bases from V and 2 bases from J, with 14 bases between. Germline CDR1 is SGDLS and CDR2 is YYNGEE. CDR3 region: CASSVGTAGIQETQYF. As DNA, the CDR3 is TGTGCCAGCAGCGTAGGTACGGCGGGGATTCAAGAGACCCAGTACTTC.

This sequence joins TRBV7-9 and TRBJ2-1, with D hard to call. Between the trimmed V and J ends, which lost 5 bases and 7 bases, there was a span of 9 bases. In germline, CDR1 is SEHNR, CDR2 FQNEAQ (reference sequence). The length of the CDR3 is 12 residues. CDR3 sequence: CASSAQINEQFF. The CDR3, as DNA: TGTGCCAGCAGCGCACAGATTAATGAGCAGTTCTTC.

In this sample, this clone turned up a few times. This sequence joins TRBV7-9 and TRBJ2-5; TRBD2 is a possible D gene (6 bases). CDR3 length equals 14 residues. The V and J ends lost 3 bases and 5 bases respectively, with 13 bases between them. The germline V gene encodes CDR1 SEHNR and CDR2 FQNEAQ (reference sequence). The CDR3 here is CASSFSTGRETQYF. In DNA form, the CDR3 reads TGTGCCAGCAGCTTCTCTACGGGGAGGGAGACCCAGTACTTC.

The genes are TRBV28 and TRBJ1-2, with 7 bases matching TRBD1. With 8 bases clipped from V and 3 bases from J, the junction kept 6 bases outside the gene matches. Per germline, CDR1 MDHEN and CDR2 SYDVKM. The length of the CDR3 is 13 residues. CDR3 nucleotide sequence: TGTGCCAGCTCCAGGGGGTACGACTATGGCTACACCTTC. As protein: CASSRGYDYGYTF.

The table lists this clone with a count of one. The gene calls are TRBV6-6 and TRBJ2-5; D may be TRBD2 (5 bases). Germline lookup yields CDR1 MNHNY and CDR2 SVGAGI (reference sequence). V was shortened by 2 bases and J by 5 bases, with 12 bases between the two germline ends. The CDR3 contains 14 residues. CDR3 region: CASSYEGLSETQYF. The DNA of the CDR3 is TGTGCCAGCAGTTACGAGGGCTTGAGCGAGACCCAGTACTTC.

The CDR3 sequence is CAWSVGGGYTF. In nucleotides, the CDR3 is TGTGCCTGGAGTGTAGGGGGCGGCTACACCTTC. The V gene is TRBV30, the J gene TRBJ1-2; 7 nucleotides agree with TRBD1. CDR1 is GTSNPN, CDR2 SVGIG, per germline (reference sequence). This CDR3 has 11 amino acids. Trimming cost V 0 bases and J 8 bases; bases outside gene matches: 0.

In this sample, this clone turned up a few times. The chain has TRBV19 and TRBJ1-5, with TRBD1 matching over 7 bases. Per the germline V gene, CDR1 is LNHDA and CDR2 is SQIVND (reference sequence). The CDR3 sequence is 16 residues long. Unmatched junction bases numbered 15, after V lost 1 base and J lost 12 bases. The CDR3 coding sequence is TGTGCCAGTAGTATAGTTGCAACAGGGGCTCAGTTACGCCAGCATTTT. This gives the protein CASSIVATGAQLRQHF.

The chain couples TRBV11-2 to TRBJ2-3; 8 bases map to TRBD2. V shed 4 bases and J 0 bases; nucleotides not matched to a gene: 6. The CDR3 extends over 16 amino acids. Looked up from germline, CDR1 is SGHAT and CDR2 is FQNNGV. The CDR3 DNA reads TGTGCCAGCAGCTCTATAGCGGGGTTGAGCACAGATACGCAGTATTTT. Translating gives CASSSIAGLSTDTQYF.

V gene TRBV14 combines with J gene TRBJ1-2; TRBD1 aligns across 9 bases. After removal of 4 bases from V and 4 bases from J, the junction contained 1 base not matched to a gene. The CDR3 length is 13 residues. Germline loops: CDR1 SGHDN, CDR2 FVKESK. CDR3 nucleotides: TGTGCCAGCAGCCGGGACAGGGTCTATGGCTACACCTTC. Protein sequence: CASSRDRVYGYTF.

This clone occurred once. The V call is TRBV27, the J call TRBJ1-5; 10 bases agree with TRBD1. The CDR3 covers 18 residues. Germline loops: CDR1 MNHEY, CDR2 SMNVEV (reference sequence). Trimming cost V 1 base and J 0 bases; bases outside gene matches: 6. DNA for the CDR3: TGTGCCAGCAGTTTATATGGACAGGGGGTAAATAGCAATCAGCCCCAGCATTTT. This sequence encodes CASSLYGQGVNSNQPQHF.

The gene calls are TRBV15 and TRBJ2-7; D might be TRBD1 (6 bases). CDR1 and CDR2 (germline): LNHNV, YYDKDF (reference sequence). The CDR3 contains 14 residues. Trimming took off 6 bases at V and 2 bases at J, with 14 bases between the two ends. The CDR3 loop reads CATRPGTTTYEQYF. CDR3 nucleotide sequence: TGTGCCACCAGACCGGGGACAACTACCTACGAGCAGTACTTC.

The chain joins TRBV7-7 to TRBJ2-2, with TRBD2 matching over 9 bases. The length of the CDR3 is 15 residues. V trimming: 2 bases; J trimming: 5 bases; junction bases outside the gene matches: 3. Per the germline V gene, CDR1 is SSHAT and CDR2 is FNYEAQ (reference sequence). In DNA, the CDR3 is TGTGCCAGCAGCTTAAATCTAGCGGGGACCGGGGAGCTGTTTTTT. It translates to CASSLNLAGTGELFF. Filled out from reference TRBV7-7 and TRBJ2-2, the complete variable domain reads GAGVSQSPRYKVTKRGQDVTLRCDPISSHATLYWYQQALGQGPEFLTYFNYEAQPDKSGLPSDRFSAERPEGSISTLTIQRTEQRDSAMYRCASSLNLAGTGELFFGEGSRLTVL.

This clone was seen more than once but under ten times. This chain connects TRBV5-4 to TRBJ1-2; 8 bases line up with TRBD1. Germline CDR1 is SGHNT and CDR2 is YYREEE (reference sequence). V shed 3 bases, J shed 7 bases, and the junction held 5 bases outside the gene matches. CDR3 length: 13 amino acids. CDR3 loop: CASSSSGGLGYTF. The CDR3 DNA follows: TGTGCCAGCAGCTCCTCAGGGGGCCTTGGCTACACCTTC.

Worth noting for this clone: The limits of the CDR3 on the DNA are not certain, so only TCRdb's listed CDR3 is given. The chain uses TRBV21-1 and TRBJ2-7; the table's D call, TRBD2, was not checked against the DNA. TRBV21-1 is labeled a pseudogene. The CDR3 is 17 amino acids long, termini counted. This CDR3 is CASSKVGSGASFYEQYF.

CDR3 protein: CASKTGQFGGYTF. The CDR3, as DNA: TGTGCCAGTAAGACAGGCCAATTCGGCGGCTACACCTTC. The chain is built from TRBV19 and TRBJ1-2; D may be TRBD1 (6 bases). In germline, CDR1 is LNHDA, CDR2 SQIVND (reference sequence). Trimming took off 7 bases at V and 8 bases at J, with 17 bases between the two ends. CDR3 length: 13 residues.

V usage is TRBV2 and J usage is TRBJ1-5; possible D gene TRBD1, 5 bases. CDR1 and CDR2 from the germline V gene are SNHLY and FYNNEI. Trimming removed 6 bases from V and 8 bases from J, with 17 bases in between. This CDR3 is built from 14 residues. In nucleotides, the CDR3 is TGTGCCAGCAGGGACAATAGGTTTACGGAGCCCCAGCATTTT. It codes for CASRDNRFTEPQHF. The complete variable domain, with remaining parts taken from reference TRBV2 and TRBJ1-5, reads EPEVTQTPSHQVTQMGQEVILRCVPISNHLYFYWYRQILGQKVEFLVSFYNNEISEKSEIFDDQFSVERPDGSNFTLKIRSTKLEDSAMYFCASRDNRFTEPQHFGDGTRLSIL.

The chain combines TRBV6-2 or TRBV6-3 with TRBJ1-1, with 7 bases fitting TRBD1. Trimming cost V 5 bases and J 8 bases; bases outside gene matches: 8. Germline CDR1 is MNHEY and CDR2 is SVGEGT. CDR3 size: 13 residues. CDR3 in DNA: TGTGCCAGCAGTACAGGGGCCCTTAGGGAAGCTTTCTTT. Its translation: CASSTGALREAFF.

This clone was observed a single time. The V and J genes are TRBV7-6 and TRBJ2-3; 7 nucleotides line up with TRBD2. Germline V gives CDR1 SGHVS, CDR2 FNYEAQ. Losses at the gene ends were 0 bases for V and 5 bases for J; bases not matched to a gene: 11. The CDR3 spans 17 residues. The DNA for the CDR3 is TGTGCCAGCAGCTTAGCATCTGCGGGCGGGAGTGGAGATACGCAGTATTTT. Protein: CASSLASAGGSGDTQYF.